This note documents a single T cell receptor beta chain sequence. This clonotype was seen repeatedly, ten times or more. No cognate antigen has been identified for it. Base qualities are not at hand, and no much larger clone is one base apart. The data originate from a study of Graves' ophthalmopathy and Graves' hyperthyroidism (dated by TCRdb to the late 2010s). Describing the broader study: Peripheral blood was collected before any treatment was given, at the time of initial diagnosis. After sampling, hyperthyroidism patients received methimazole starting at 30 mg daily, and ophthalmopathy patients received high-dose intravenous methylprednisolone. An independent validation cohort was composed of some 19 hyperthyroidism patients and 17 patients who later progressed from hyperthyroidism to ophthalmopathy. The study used signatures of the TCR beta repertoire to tell Graves' ophthalmopathy apart from Graves' hyperthyroidism and to predict which patients would progress to ophthalmopathy. In total, some 130 blood samples were TCR-sequenced: 40 to 45 ophthalmopathy, 75 hyperthyroidism and roughly 17 hyperthyroidism-to-ophthalmopathy patients. In roughly six hyperthyroidism patients, the T-cell repertoire of thyroid tissue was compared with the T-cell repertoire of blood. The 75 to 100 discovery patients were randomly divided into training and test sets at a 7:3 ratio. To explore V-J signatures distinguishing ophthalmopathy from hyperthyroidism, a discovery set of about a hundred patients (roughly 45 ophthalmopathy, 57 stable hyperthyroidism) was enrolled.

For repertoire sequencing, the TCR beta CDR3 regions were amplified from RNA transcripts. The first round was an RT-PCR using HTBI primers with the Qiagen OneStep RT-PCR kit, and this first round was followed by a second-round multiplex PCR, then size selection and purification. Libraries were sequenced on an Illumina HiSeq2000 using paired-end 100 bp reads. Per the authors' processing: SOAPnuke was used to process the reads, throwing out any read that had adapters, had uncalled bases, had a mean Phred below 15, or lacked an exact constant-primer or identifier match. High-quality paired reads were merged with COPE v1.2.5. Each unique nucleotide sequence was treated as a clonotype, and MiTCR v1.1 was used to align the clonotypes to the IMGT TRB V, D and J references. Only V-J combinations with frequency above 0.0001 were analysed, covering 99% to 99.2% of repertoires. A TCR clonal expansion and chaos score per V-J combination was defined as the ratio of F50 clonal expansion to chaos observed in the TCRdist matrix. Welch's t-statistics and random forest were used to narrow the features down to more than 10 V-J combinations, which were then fed into a naive Bayes classifier. Thyroid-blood repertoire similarity was quantified with the Morisita-Horn index. TCRdb ran its own pipeline on the public reads, namely fastp trimming at Q25 and MiXCR clone calling, and kept in-frame beta chains. Duplicate CDR3 protein sequences are folded into a single record with the most common DNA and genes. The V and J calls reflect TCRdb's pipeline rather than the authors' work. Within this sample are hundreds of thousands of distinct CDR3 sequences, with roughly 21% of them counted one time only. Together, the top ten hold approximately 40% of the sample.

The paper as a whole reports these results and caveats: Most of the expanded thyroid clonotypes with a frequency above 0.001 were also detected in blood, and it was suggested that the thyroid immune response may be reflected by blood repertoires. No statistical method was used to set the sample size in advance, and the investigators knew which group each participant was assigned to. In validation, the model predicted ophthalmopathy progression with 70.59% sensitivity and 72% to 80% specificity; more than ten predicted patients were CT-confirmed with GO in a median of around 6 months. In cross-validation, the 13-signature model distinguished ophthalmopathy from stable hyperthyroidism with approximately 90% sensitivity and around 83% specificity, while in the test set the corresponding values were about 79% and 69%.

The CDR3 numbers 17 residues from cysteine through phenylalanine. Kept here is only the CDR3 DNA, which spans 51 bases and is read in frame from base 1. CDR1 DFQATT and CDR2 SNEGSKA were looked up in the germline V gene (reference sequence). At the junction V is shortened by 2 bases and J by 0 bases; bases outside the gene matches: 12. Ophthalmopathy patients were characterized by moderately to severely active disease, a Clinical Activity Score of at least 3, a NOSPECS grade of at least 4, and a disease duration under 3 months. Patients with other autoimmune diseases, uncontrolled infections, pregnancy or lactation were excluded from the study. Clinical symptoms, serum thyroxine, TRAb, thyroid ultrasound and orbital computed tomography formed the basis of the diagnosis. Using Ficoll-Paque density gradient centrifugation, PBMCs were isolated from 10 ml of fresh peripheral blood. Total RNA was extracted using Trizol reagent, and RNA quality was checked on an Agilent 2100 Bioanalyzer.

The sequenced sample was peripheral blood. The sequence was obtained from a woman in her 50s with Graves' ophthalmopathy. Donor details come from another sample of the same person, matched by shared clones. The sequence links TRBV20-1 to TRBJ1-1, with 7 central nucleotides matching TRBD1. The sequence in DNA is TGCAGTGCTAGACCCGAAGGGGGACAGTTAATGAACACTGAAGCTTTCTTT. It specifies CSARPEGGQLMNTEAFF.